The sequence of this T cell receptor beta chain was determined in a study of blood T cell repertoires in COVID-19 (dated by TCRdb to the early 2020s). Background on the whole study: The collaborator samples originated in the United States, Italy and Spain and spanned the acute and convalescent phases of COVID-19. The samples were drawn from the first 160 participants of the ongoing ImmuneRACE study and from more than 1,000 subjects provided by 6 global collaborators. A freely available public database, intended as a resource for researchers studying the immune response to SARS-CoV-2, is where the repertoires were released. Where available, HLA class I and class II types were taken from metadata supplied by the sample provider and were not determined by assay-based typing. Subjects who had been exposed to COVID-19, were actively infected with it, or had recovered from it provided the deeply sampled blood TCRbeta repertoires that made up the dataset. The sample metadata nearly always contained a de-identified subject ID, COVID-19 status, age in years and sex. The prospective study material was composed of cDNA or gDNA derived from T cells, B-cell-depleted T cells, or PBMCs. Overall study outcomes, separate from this receptor: The quantity of clinical and demographic metadata differed by source and by participant and was supplied without curation.

In the case of this clone: Its cognate antigen has yet to be identified. Base-call qualities are not available, and no considerably larger clone is one nucleotide away.

CDR1 and CDR2, looked up from the germline V gene, are MGHDK and SYGVNS. The CDR3 measures 15 amino acids from cysteine to phenylalanine. The only DNA kept is the CDR3, 45 bases in frame from the first base. At the junction V is shortened by 4 bases and J by 7 bases; bases outside the gene matches: 9. TCRbeta CDR3 regions were amplified from genomic DNA by means of the immunoSEQ Assay, a bias-controlled multiplex PCR. As for how the authors treated the data: Nucleated cell counts per sample were estimated from amplification of reference gene primers within the assay. Sequence reads were collapsed and filtered to measure the absolute abundance of every unique TCRbeta CDR3 rearrangement. For each sample, productive Simpson clonality was calculated as the square root of Simpson's diversity index across productive rearrangements. TCRdb obtained this table from immuneACCESS and retained in-frame rearrangements with V and J assigned. These tables miss some clones; where compared with another copy, unresolved V genes account for less than half of the shortfall, and the remainder is unexplained. For V, J and clone size, that table is used; D and trimming come from the DNA. The sample table records around 57,000 clones; approximately 79% of these occur just once. The ten top clones hold around 6% of the sample.

The collaborating institutions used their own protocols to collect whole blood in K2EDTA tubes. Collaborator samples were shipped for TCRbeta analysis as frozen whole blood, isolated PBMCs, or DNA extracted from either sample type. This receptor was obtained from a woman aged 70-85 years with acute or convalescent COVID-19. The sample was peripheral blood. This chain joins TRBV25-1 to TRBJ1-3, and 8 junction bases match TRBD1. The CDR3 here reads CASSGQGPGVNTIYF. The bases read TGTGCCAGCAGTGGACAGGGGCCCGGGGTTAACACCATATATTTT.